The 3 T cell receptor beta chains presented below share a single source sample, sequenced in a study of cytomegalovirus exposure and HLA in healthy donors. Assay: immunoSEQ multiplex PCR; the TCRdb copy retains only in-frame clones and omits some. The table has 200,000 to 250,000 clones, roughly 84% seen once. Material for sequencing was PBMCs. The receptors originated from a woman aged 18-35 years in good health and CMV-seropositive.

The rearrangement uses TRBV6-5 and TRBJ2-1, with 11 positions matching TRBD2. This CDR3 has 14 residues. Trimming at V came to 6 bases and at J to 4 bases, leaving 2 bases not matched to a gene. Germline V gene data show CDR1 as MNHEY and CDR2 as SVGAGI. The CDR3 here is CASRASGGYNEQFF. The CDR3 coding sequence is TGTGCCAGCAGAGCTAGCGGGGGGTACAATGAGCAGTTCTTC.

The chain combines TRBV29-1 with TRBJ2-7; possible D gene TRBD1, 6 bases. This CDR3 has 13 amino acids. V dropped 7 bases and J dropped 5 bases, with 18 bases sitting between them. Germline loops: CDR1 SQVTM, CDR2 ANQGSEA. The CDR3 nucleotides read TGCAGCGCTCAAACAGGGTCGCTCAACGAGCAGTACTTC. Protein product: CSAQTGSLNEQYF.

The rearrangement joins TRBV4-1 to TRBJ2-2, with TRBD1 identical over 8 bases. CDR1 MGHRA and CDR2 YSYEKL come from the germline V gene. The length of the CDR3 is 17 residues. The V segment lost 6 bases and the J segment 1 base; nucleotides outside the gene matches: 10. CDR3 nucleotides: TGCGCCAGCAGTCGAATGCCCGGGACAGGGAACACCGGGGAGCTGTTTTTT. Encoded protein: CASSRMPGTGNTGELFF.